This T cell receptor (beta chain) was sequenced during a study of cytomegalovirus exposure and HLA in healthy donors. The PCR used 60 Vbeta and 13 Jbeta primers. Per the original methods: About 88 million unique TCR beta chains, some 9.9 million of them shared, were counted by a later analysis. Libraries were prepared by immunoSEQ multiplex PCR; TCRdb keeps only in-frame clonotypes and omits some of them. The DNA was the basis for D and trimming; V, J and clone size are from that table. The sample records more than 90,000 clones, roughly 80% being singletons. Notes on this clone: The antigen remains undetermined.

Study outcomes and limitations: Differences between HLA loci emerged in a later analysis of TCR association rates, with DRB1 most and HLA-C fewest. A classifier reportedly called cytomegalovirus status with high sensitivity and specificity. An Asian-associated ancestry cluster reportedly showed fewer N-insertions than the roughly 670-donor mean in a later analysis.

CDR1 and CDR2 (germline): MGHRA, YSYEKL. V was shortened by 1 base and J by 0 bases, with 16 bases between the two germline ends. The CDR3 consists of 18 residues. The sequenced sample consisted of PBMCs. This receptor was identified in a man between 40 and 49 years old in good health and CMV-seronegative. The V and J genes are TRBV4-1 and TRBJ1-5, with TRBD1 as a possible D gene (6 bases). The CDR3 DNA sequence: TGCGCCAGCAGCCAAGGCCAGGGGCGGGTTTATAGCAATCAGCCCCAGCATTTT. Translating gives CASSQGQGRVYSNQPQHF.